The present T cell receptor beta chain was sequenced within a study of sequential checkpoint blockade in melanoma. Turning to the study itself: Arm A got nivolumab then ipilimumab; arm B the reverse, 1:1.

The V segment lost 2 bases and the J segment 4 bases; nucleotides outside the gene matches: 7. Per the germline V gene, CDR1 is SNHLY and CDR2 is FYNNEI. The CDR3 has 16 residues. This sample's treatment: randomized to nivolumab then ipilimumab (arm A) or the reverse (arm B). TCRdb keeps only in-frame clones here, not all; method: immunoSEQ multiplex PCR. Found here are about 30,000 clones, roughly 77% of them singletons; the top ten hold roughly 15%. By its share, this clone is large. The TCR sequence derives from a human donor with melanoma. Source: CD8+ T cells sorted from blood (inferred from file names), taken from a patient given nivolumab and ipilimumab in sequence. This rearrangement joins TRBV2 to TRBJ2-3; 9 bases are shared with TRBD2. The CDR3 DNA follows: TGTGCCAGCAGTGAAAGGCCTAGCGGGGCAGCAGATACGCAGTATTTT. Its translation: CASSERPSGAADTQYF.